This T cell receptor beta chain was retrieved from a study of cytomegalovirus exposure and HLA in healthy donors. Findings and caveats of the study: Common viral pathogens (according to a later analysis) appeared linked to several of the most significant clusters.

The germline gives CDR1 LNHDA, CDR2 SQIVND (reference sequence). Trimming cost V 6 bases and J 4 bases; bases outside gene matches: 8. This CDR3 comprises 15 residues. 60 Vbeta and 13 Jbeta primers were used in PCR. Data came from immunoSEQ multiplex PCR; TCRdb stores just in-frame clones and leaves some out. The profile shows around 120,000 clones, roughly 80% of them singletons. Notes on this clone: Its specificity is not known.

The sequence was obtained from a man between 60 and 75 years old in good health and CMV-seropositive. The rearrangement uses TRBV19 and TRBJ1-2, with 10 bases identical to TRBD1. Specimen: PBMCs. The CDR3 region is CASRGSGTGAYGYTF. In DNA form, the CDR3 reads TGTGCCAGTAGGGGCTCGGGGACAGGGGCCTATGGCTACACCTTC.